This is a list of T cell receptor beta chains from one sample in a study of T cell changes during pregnancy in multiple sclerosis. Here immunoSEQ multiplex PCR was the method, and the copy in TCRdb shows in-frame clones only, minus some. The table lists around 46,000 clones, 75% to 90% of them singletons. The sequences come from CD8+ T cells from peripheral blood mononuclear cells, collected in the second trimester of pregnancy. These TCRs come from a female donor with multiple sclerosis, enrolled in a pregnancy study. The CDR3 runs from the conserved cysteine through the conserved F or W. Each record gives: D gene, J gene, clone size, V gene, CDR3 DNA, CDR3 protein. The D gene is left open where the match is weak. The size field is filled for only some rows; it gives once, few, many or a size class.

D gene: TRBD2; J gene: TRBJ2-1; clone size: NA; V gene: TRBV4-2; CDR3 DNA: TGTGCCAGCAGCCAAGGTGCGCTAGCGGGGCCGAAAGAGTTCTTC; CDR3 protein: CASSQGALAGPKEFF
D gene: TRBD1; J gene: TRBJ2-7; clone size: NA; V gene: TRBV6-1; CDR3 DNA: TGTGCCAGCAGTGACCGGGACAGGGGTGACGAGCAGTACTTC; CDR3 protein: CASSDRDRGDEQYF
D gene: TRBD2; J gene: TRBJ2-3; clone size: NA; V gene: TRBV7-9; CDR3 DNA: TGTGCCAGCACCATCGGGGGGGAGCAGTATTTT; CDR3 protein: CASTIGGEQYF
D gene: NA; J gene: TRBJ2-7; clone size: NA; V gene: TRBV30; CDR3 DNA: TGTGCCTGGTCCCAGGGAAACTACGAGCAGTACTTC; CDR3 protein: CAWSQGNYEQYF
D gene: TRBD2; J gene: TRBJ2-3; clone size: NA; V gene: TRBV2; CDR3 DNA: TGTGCCAGCTTTCTCCTGGGACTAGCGGGGCCAAGTGGGGAATCGGATACGCAGTATTTT; CDR3 protein: CASFLLGLAGPSGESDTQYF
D gene: TRBD1; J gene: TRBJ2-2; clone size: once; V gene: TRBV13; CDR3 DNA: TGTGCCAGCAGCCTATGGACAGGGACGAACACCGGGGAGCTGTTTTTT; CDR3 protein: CASSLWTGTNTGELFF
D gene: TRBD1; J gene: TRBJ1-2; clone size: NA; V gene: TRBV14; CDR3 DNA: TGTGCCAGCAGCCATACGAAGGGACAGAGAAGGGACGGCTACACCTTC; CDR3 protein: CASSHTKGQRRDGYTF
D gene: NA; J gene: TRBJ1-1; clone size: NA; V gene: TRBV19; CDR3 DNA: TGTGCCAGTAGTATAGCCCCAGGAGGTGAAGCTTTCTTT; CDR3 protein: CASSIAPGGEAFF
D gene: TRBD1; J gene: TRBJ2-1; clone size: NA; V gene: TRBV7-8; CDR3 DNA: TGTGCCAGCAGCCCCACCGGGACAGGGACCTACAATGAGCAGTTCTTC; CDR3 protein: CASSPTGTGTYNEQFF
D gene: TRBD1; J gene: TRBJ2-7; clone size: NA; V gene: TRBV5-1; CDR3 DNA: TGCGCCAGCAGCTTGGCCGGTCCGGCAGGGGGCGAGCAGTACTTC; CDR3 protein: CASSLAGPAGGEQYF
D gene: NA; J gene: TRBJ1-1; clone size: NA; V gene: TRBV29-1; CDR3 DNA: TGCAGCGTTCGAGTCGATGAGGGCGATGAAGCTTTCTTT; CDR3 protein: CSVRVDEGDEAFF
D gene: TRBD1; J gene: TRBJ2-3; clone size: NA; V gene: TRBV5-1; CDR3 DNA: TGCGCCAGCAGCTATTCTAATGGCCAGGGGGCAGATACGCAGTATTTT; CDR3 protein: CASSYSNGQGADTQYF